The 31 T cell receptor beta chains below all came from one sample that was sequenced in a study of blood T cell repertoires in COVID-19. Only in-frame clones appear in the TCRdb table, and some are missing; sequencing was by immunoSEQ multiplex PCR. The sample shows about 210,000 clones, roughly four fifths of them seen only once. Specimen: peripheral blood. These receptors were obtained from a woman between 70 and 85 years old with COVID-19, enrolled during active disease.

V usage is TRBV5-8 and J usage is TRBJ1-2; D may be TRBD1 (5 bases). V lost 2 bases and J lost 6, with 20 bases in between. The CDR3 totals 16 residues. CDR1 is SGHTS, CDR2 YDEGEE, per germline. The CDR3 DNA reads TGTGCCAGCAGCTTCCTAAACAGGATACCCTCGGATGGCTACACCTTC. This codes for CASSFLNRIPSDGYTF.

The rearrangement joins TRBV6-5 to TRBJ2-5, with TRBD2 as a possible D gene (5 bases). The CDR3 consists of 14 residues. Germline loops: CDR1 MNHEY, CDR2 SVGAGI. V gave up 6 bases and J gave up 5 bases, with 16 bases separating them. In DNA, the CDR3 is TGTGCCAGCAGATCGAGCGGCACCCGGGAGACCCAGTACTTC. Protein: CASRSSGTRETQYF.

The CDR3 coding sequence is TGTGCCAGCAGCCCCTACAGGGGATCGATGACTGAAGCTTTCTTT. Its protein is CASSPYRGSMTEAFF. The chain uses TRBV4-2 and TRBJ1-1; 7 bases align to TRBD1. The V gene end was trimmed by 4 bases and the J gene end by 5 bases; junction bases not matched to a gene: 10. The CDR3 runs to 15 residues. Germline V gene lookup returns CDR1 LGHNA and CDR2 YNFKEQ.

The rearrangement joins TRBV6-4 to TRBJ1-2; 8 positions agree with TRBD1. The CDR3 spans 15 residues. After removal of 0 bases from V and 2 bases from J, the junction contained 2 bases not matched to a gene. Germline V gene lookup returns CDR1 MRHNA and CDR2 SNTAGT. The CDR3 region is CASSDSDRVNYGYTF. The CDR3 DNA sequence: TGTGCCAGCAGTGACTCGGACAGGGTGAACTATGGCTACACCTTC.

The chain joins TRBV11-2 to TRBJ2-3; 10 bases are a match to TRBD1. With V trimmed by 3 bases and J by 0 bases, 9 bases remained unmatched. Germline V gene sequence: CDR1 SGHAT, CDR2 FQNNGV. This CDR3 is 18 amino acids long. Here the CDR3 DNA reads TGTGCCAGCAGCTTTAGGGACAGGGGCCTCTATAGCACAGATACGCAGTATTTT. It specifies CASSFRDRGLYSTDTQYF.

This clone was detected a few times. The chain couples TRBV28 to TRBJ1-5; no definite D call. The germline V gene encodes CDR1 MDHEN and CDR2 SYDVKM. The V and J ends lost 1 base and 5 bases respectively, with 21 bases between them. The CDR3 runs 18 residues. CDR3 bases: TGTGCCAGCAGTTTATCTGGCGGGTTGGGTAGCCTCGATCAGCCCCAGCATTTT. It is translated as CASSLSGGLGSLDQPQHF.

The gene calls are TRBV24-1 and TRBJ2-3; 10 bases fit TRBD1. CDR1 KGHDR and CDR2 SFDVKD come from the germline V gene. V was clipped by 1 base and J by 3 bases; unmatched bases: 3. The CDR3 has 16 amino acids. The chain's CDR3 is CATSDLGGQGTDTQYF. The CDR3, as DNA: TGTGCCACCAGTGATTTAGGGGGACAGGGGACAGATACGCAGTATTTT.

The CDR3 bases are TGTGCCAGTAGTCTACCGGGACAGTTCGATTTTTACTATGGCTACACCTTC. As protein: CASSLPGQFDFYYGYTF. The chain employs TRBV19 and TRBJ1-2, with 7 bases aligning to TRBD1. CDR3 length equals 17 residues. With 5 bases clipped from V and 3 bases from J, the junction kept 15 bases outside the gene matches. CDR1 is LNHDA and CDR2 is SQIVND in the germline V gene (reference sequence).

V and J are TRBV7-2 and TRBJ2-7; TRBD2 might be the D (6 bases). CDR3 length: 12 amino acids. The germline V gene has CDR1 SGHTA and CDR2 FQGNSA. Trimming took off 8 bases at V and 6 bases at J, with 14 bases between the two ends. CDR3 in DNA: TGTGCCAGCGATCTCAACGGGGGCGAGCAGTACTTC. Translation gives CASDLNGGEQYF.

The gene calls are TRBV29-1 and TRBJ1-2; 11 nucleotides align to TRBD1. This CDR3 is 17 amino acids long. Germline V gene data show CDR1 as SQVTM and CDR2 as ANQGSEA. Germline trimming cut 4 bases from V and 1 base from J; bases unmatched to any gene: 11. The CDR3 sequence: CSVVRPGDRGNNYGYTF. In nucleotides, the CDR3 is TGCAGCGTTGTAAGGCCCGGGGACAGGGGGAATAACTATGGCTACACCTTC.

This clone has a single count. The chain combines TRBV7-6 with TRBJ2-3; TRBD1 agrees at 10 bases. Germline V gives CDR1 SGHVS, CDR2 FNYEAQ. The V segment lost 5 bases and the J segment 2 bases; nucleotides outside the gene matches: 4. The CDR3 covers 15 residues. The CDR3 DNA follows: TGTGCCAGCAGCCAGGGACAGGGGAACACAGATACGCAGTATTTT. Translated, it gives CASSQGQGNTDTQYF.

CDR3 sequence reads: CASSGRTDYGYTF. The CDR3 bases are TGTGCCAGCAGTGGCCGGACAGACTATGGCTACACCTTC. This chain joins TRBV2 and TRBJ1-2; possible D gene TRBD1, 6 bases. The CDR3 has 13 amino acids. Per the germline V gene, CDR1 is SNHLY and CDR2 is FYNNEI. V gave up 4 bases and J gave up 3 bases, with 9 bases separating them.

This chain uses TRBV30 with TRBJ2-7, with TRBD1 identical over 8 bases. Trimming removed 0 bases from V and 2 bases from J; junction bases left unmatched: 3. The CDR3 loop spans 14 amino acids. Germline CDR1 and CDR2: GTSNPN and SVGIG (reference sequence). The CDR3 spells CAWSVDRGPYEQYF. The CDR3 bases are TGTGCCTGGAGTGTAGACAGGGGTCCCTACGAGCAGTACTTC. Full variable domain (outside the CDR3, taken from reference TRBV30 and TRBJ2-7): SQTIHQWPATLVQPVGSPLSLECTVEGTSNPNLYWYRQAAGRGLQLLFYSVGIGQISSEVPQNLSASRPQDRQFILSSKKLLLSDSGFYLCAWSVDRGPYEQYFGPGTRLTVT.

The CDR3 sequence: CASSFISGFGFQPQHF. CDR3 DNA: TGTGCCAGCAGTTTCATCTCAGGGTTTGGCTTTCAGCCCCAGCATTTT. This chain connects TRBV28 to TRBJ1-5, with D possibly being TRBD1 (5 bases). Per germline, CDR1 MDHEN and CDR2 SYDVKM. The V end lost 3 bases, the J end lost 6 bases, and 18 bases lay between the germline ends. The CDR3 is 16 residues long.

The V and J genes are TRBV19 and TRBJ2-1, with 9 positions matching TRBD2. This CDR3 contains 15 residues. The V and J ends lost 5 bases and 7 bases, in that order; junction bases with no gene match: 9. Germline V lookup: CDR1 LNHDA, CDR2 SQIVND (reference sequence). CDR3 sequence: CASSSTSGWGNEQFF. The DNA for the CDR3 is TGTGCCAGTAGTTCCACTAGCGGGTGGGGGAATGAGCAGTTCTTC.

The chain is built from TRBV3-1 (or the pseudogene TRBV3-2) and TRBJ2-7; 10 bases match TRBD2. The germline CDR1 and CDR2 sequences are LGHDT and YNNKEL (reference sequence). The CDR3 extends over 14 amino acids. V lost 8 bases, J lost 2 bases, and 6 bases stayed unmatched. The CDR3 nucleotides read TGTGCCAGCCAAGGGACTAGCGACACCTACGAGCAGTACTTC. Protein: CASQGTSDTYEQYF.

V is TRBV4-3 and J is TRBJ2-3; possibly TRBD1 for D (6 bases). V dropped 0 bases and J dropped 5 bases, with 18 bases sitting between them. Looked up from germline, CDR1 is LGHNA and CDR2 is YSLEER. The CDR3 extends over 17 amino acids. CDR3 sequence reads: CASSQDPQGTTRDTQYF. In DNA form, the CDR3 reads TGCGCCAGCAGCCAAGACCCCCAGGGGACGACACGAGATACGCAGTATTTT.

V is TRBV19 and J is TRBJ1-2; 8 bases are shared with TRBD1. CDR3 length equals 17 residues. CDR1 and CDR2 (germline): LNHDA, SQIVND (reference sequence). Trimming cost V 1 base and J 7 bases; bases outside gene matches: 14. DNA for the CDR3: TGTGCCAGTAGTATAGGACCCGGGACAGGCGGTCTTGGTGGCTACACCTTC. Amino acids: CASSIGPGTGGLGGYTF.

The CDR3 spells CASSPKEQGARTEAFF. The CDR3 DNA sequence: TGTGCCAGCTCACCAAAAGAACAGGGGGCGCGGACTGAAGCTTTCTTT. V is TRBV18 and J is TRBJ1-1, with 9 positions matching TRBD1. The CDR3 runs to 16 residues. The V and J ends lost 2 bases and 5 bases, in that order; junction bases with no gene match: 9. Looked up from germline, CDR1 is KGHSH and CDR2 is LQKENI.

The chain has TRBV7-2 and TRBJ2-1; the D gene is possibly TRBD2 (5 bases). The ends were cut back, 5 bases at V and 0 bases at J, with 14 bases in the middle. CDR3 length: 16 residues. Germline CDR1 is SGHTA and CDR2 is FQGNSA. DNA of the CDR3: TGTGCCAGCAGCCCCGGACTGACCAGCTCCTACAATGAGCAGTTCTTC. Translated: CASSPGLTSSYNEQFF. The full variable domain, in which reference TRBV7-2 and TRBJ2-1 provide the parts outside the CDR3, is GAGVSQSPSNKVTEKGKDVELRCDPISGHTALYWYRQSLGQGLEFLIYFQGNSAPDKSGLPSDRFSAERTGGSVSTLTIQRTQQEDSAVYLCASSPGLTSSYNEQFFGPGTRLTVL.

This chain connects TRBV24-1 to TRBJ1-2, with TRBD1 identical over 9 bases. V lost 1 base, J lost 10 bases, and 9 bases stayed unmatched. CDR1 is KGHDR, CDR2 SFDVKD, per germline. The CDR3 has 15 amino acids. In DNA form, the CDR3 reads TGTGCCACCAGTGATTTCAGGACAGGGGATTTCATCTACACCTTC. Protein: CATSDFRTGDFIYTF.

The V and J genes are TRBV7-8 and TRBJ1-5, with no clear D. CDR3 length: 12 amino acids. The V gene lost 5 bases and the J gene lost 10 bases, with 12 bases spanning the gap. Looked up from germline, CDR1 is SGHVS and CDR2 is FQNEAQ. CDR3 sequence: CASSPDGLPQHF. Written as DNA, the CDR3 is TGTGCCAGCAGCCCAGATGGTTTACCCCAGCATTTT. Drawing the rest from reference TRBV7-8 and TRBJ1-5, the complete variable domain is GAGVSQSPRYKVAKRGQDVALRCDPISGHVSLFWYQQALGQGPEFLTYFQNEAQLDKSGLPSDRFFAERPEGSVSTLKIQRTQQEDSAVYLCASSPDGLPQHFGDGTRLSIL.

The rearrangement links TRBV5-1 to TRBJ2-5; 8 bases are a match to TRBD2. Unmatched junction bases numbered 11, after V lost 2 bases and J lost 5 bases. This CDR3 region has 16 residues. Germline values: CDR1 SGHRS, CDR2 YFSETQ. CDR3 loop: CASSFGTRDIRETQYF. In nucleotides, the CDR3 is TGCGCCAGCAGCTTCGGGACTAGGGACATCAGGGAGACCCAGTACTTC.

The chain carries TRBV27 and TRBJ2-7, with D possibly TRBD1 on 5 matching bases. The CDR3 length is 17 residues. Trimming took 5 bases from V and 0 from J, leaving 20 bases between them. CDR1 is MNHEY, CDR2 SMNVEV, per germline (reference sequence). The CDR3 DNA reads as TGTGCCAGCAGTGCCCACATGACAGTCCCCTACTCCTACGAGCAGTACTTC. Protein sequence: CASSAHMTVPYSYEQYF.

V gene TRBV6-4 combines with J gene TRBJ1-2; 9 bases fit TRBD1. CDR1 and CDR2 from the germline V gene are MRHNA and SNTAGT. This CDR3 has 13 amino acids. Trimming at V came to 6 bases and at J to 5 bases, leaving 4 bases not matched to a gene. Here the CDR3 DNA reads TGTGCCAGCAGACGGACAGGGGAGTATGGCTACACCTTC. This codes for CASRRTGEYGYTF.

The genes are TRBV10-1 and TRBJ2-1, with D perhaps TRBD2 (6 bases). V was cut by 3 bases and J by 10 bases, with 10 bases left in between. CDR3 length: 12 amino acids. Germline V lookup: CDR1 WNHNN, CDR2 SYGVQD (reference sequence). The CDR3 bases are TGCGCCAGCAGTGAAGGACTACCCGAGCAGTTCTTC. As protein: CASSEGLPEQFF.

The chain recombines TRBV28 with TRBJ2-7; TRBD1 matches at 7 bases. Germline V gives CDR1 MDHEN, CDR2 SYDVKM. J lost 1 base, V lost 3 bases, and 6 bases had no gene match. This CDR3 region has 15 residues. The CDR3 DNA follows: TGTGCCAGCAGTTTGGCACAGGGGTTTTCCTACGAGCAGTACTTC. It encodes CASSLAQGFSYEQYF.

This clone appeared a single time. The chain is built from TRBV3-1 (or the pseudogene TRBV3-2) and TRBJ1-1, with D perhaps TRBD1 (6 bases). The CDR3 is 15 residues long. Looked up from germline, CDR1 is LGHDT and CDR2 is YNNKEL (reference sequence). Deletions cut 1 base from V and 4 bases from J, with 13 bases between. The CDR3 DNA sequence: TGTGCCAGCAGCCAAGGTTCAGGGGCCAGCACTGAAGCTTTCTTT. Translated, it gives CASSQGSGASTEAFF.

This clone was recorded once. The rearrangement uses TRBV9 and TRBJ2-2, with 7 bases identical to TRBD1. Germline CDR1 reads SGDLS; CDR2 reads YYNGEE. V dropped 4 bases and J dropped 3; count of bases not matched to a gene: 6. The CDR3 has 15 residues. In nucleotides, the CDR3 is TGTGCCAGCAGCACCGGACAGGTTTACACCGGGGAGCTGTTTTTT. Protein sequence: CASSTGQVYTGELFF.

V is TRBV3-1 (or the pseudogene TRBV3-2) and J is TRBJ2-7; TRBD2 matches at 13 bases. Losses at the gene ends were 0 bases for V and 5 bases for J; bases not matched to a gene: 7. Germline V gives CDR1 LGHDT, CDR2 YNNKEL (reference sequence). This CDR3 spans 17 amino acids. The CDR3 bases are TGTGCCAGCAGCCAAGATTTGAGGACTAGCGGGAGTGACGAGCAGTACTTC. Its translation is CASSQDLRTSGSDEQYF.

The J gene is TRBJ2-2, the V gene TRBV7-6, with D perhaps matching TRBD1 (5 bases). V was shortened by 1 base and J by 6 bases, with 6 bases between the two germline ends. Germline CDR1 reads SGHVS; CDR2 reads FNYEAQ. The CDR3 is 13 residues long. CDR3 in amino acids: CASSLEGAGELFF. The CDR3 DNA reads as TGTGCCAGCAGCTTAGAAGGGGCCGGGGAGCTGTTTTTT. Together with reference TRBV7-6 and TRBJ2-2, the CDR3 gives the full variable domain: GAGVSQSPRYKVTKRGQDVALRCDPISGHVSLYWYRQALGQGPEFLTYFNYEAQQDKSGLPNDRFSAERPEGSISTLTIQRTEQRDSAMYRCASSLEGAGELFFGEGSRLTVL.